This TCR beta chain originates from a study of cytomegalovirus exposure and HLA in healthy donors. Study-wide findings and caveats: Highly shared variants forming one cluster were likely a sequencing artifact. CMV serostatus was the sole immune exposure data available.

The PCR employed 60 Vbeta primers together with 13 Jbeta primers. Sequencing used immunoSEQ multiplex PCR; TCRdb keeps in-frame clones, though not all of them. Counted here are over 80,000 clones, 81% occurring once; the ten biggest clones make up more than 4.5%. CDR3 length: 15 residues. The junction had 10 bases not matched to a gene; V was cut back by 3 bases and J by 8 bases. Germline lookup yields CDR1 SGHNT and CDR2 YYREEE (reference sequence). About this clone itself: Its antigen is unknown.

Specimen: PBMCs. This clonotype was obtained from a man between 40 and 49 years old in good health and CMV-seropositive. The V gene is TRBV5-4, the J gene TRBJ2-1; 8 nucleotides match TRBD2. CDR3 protein: CASSYPGLDLDEQFF. The CDR3 DNA is TGTGCCAGCAGCTATCCGGGACTAGATTTGGATGAGCAGTTCTTC.